Below, one T cell receptor (beta chain) is given with its context. The data were produced by immunoSEQ multiplex PCR, yet TCRdb's version contains in-frame clones alone and is incomplete. The table lists about 250,000 clones, roughly 91% of them singletons. These data are taken from a study of blood T cell repertoires in COVID-19. Overall study context: PBMCs, B-cell-depleted T cells, or T cells were the source of the cDNA or gDNA that made up the material.

Germline V lookup: CDR1 SGHRS, CDR2 YFSETQ. V was shortened by 0 bases and J by 5 bases, with 11 bases between the two germline ends. This CDR3 contains 14 residues. The rearrangement uses TRBV5-1 and TRBJ2-5, with D possibly TRBD2 on 6 matching bases. Source material: peripheral blood. The clonotype comes from a young man with acute or convalescent COVID-19. In nucleotides, the CDR3 is TGCGCCAGCAGCTTGGGAGTAGGAGGGGAGACCCAGTACTTC. This sequence encodes CASSLGVGGETQYF. The variable domain in full, completed from reference TRBV5-1 and TRBJ2-5, reads KAGVTQTPRYLIKTRGQQVTLSCSPISGHRSVSWYQQTPGQGLQFLFEYFSETQRNKGNFPGRFSGRQFSNSRSEMNVSTLELGDSALYLCASSLGVGGETQYFGPGTRLLVL.